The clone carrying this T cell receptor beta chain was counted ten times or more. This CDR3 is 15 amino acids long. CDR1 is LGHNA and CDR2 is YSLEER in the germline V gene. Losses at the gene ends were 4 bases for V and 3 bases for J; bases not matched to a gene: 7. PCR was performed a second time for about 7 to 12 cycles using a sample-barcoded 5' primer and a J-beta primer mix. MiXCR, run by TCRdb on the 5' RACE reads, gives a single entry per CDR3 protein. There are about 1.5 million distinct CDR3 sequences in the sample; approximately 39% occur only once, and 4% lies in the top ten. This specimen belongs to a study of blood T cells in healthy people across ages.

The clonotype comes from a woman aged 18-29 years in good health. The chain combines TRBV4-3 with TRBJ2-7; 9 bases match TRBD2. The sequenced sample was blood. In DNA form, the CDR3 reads TGCGCCAGCAGCCCCGAAGCGGGGGGTTTCTACGAGCAGTACTTC. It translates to CASSPEAGGFYEQYF.